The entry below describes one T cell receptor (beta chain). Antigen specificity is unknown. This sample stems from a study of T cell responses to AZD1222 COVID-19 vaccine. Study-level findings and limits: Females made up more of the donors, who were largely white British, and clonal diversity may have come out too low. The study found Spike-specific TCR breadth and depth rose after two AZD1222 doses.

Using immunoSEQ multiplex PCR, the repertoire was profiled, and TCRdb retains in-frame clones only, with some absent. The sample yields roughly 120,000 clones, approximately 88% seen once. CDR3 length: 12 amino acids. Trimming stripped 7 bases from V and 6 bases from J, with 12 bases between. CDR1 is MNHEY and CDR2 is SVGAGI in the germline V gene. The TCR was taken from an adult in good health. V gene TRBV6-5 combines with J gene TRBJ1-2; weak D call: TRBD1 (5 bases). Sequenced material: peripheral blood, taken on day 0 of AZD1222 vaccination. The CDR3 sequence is CASTRDGHGYTF. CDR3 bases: TGTGCCAGCACGCGGGACGGGCATGGCTACACCTTC.